One TCR beta chain is described in this entry. Its specificity is not known. The time point was: week 47, end of study. Topical imiquimod accompanied each vaccine dose, which consisted of 300 ug of mutant IDH1 20-mer peptide. The CDR3 totals 14 residues. Trimming pared 3 bases from V and 6 bases from J, leaving 12 bases between. Germline V gives CDR1 MGHRA, CDR2 YSYEKL. The sample belongs to a study of a mutant IDH1 vaccine in newly diagnosed glioma. For the study at large: Beforehand, treatment had been radiotherapy, temozolomide, or both; the majority received both.

Repertoires were generated with immunoSEQ multiplex PCR, while TCRdb's copy carries only in-frame clones and drops some. Of about 32,000 clones listed, approximately 89% are singletons. The sample in question was PBMCs, obtained from a glioma patient whose treatment included an IDH1 peptide vaccine. The rearrangement uses TRBV4-1 and TRBJ2-1; D may be TRBD1 or TRBD2 (5 bases each). The clonotype originates from a man in his forties with glioma. In nucleotides, the CDR3 is TGCGCCAGCAGCCATAGGGACGGACTCAATGAGCAGTTCTTC. This gives the protein CASSHRDGLNEQFF.